The entry below describes one T cell receptor (beta chain). Its antigen is still unknown. The PCR was carried out with 60 Vbeta primers and 13 Jbeta primers. Libraries were prepared by immunoSEQ multiplex PCR; TCRdb keeps only in-frame clonotypes and omits some of them. The sample lists 110,000 to 150,000 clones, around 75% occurring once. This entry is derived from a study of cytomegalovirus exposure and HLA in healthy donors. Study results and caveats: Some V segments, TRBV6-2 and TRBV6-3 among them, were indistinguishable and were therefore excluded.

CDR3 length equals 14 residues. The ends were cut back, 5 bases at V and 4 bases at J, with 15 bases in the middle. Germline V gene lookup returns CDR1 SGHTS and CDR2 YDEGEE. Sequencing was done on a sample of PBMCs. The clonotype originates from a woman in her thirties in good health and CMV-seronegative. The V gene is TRBV5-8, the J gene TRBJ1-2; possible D gene TRBD1, 6 bases. The CDR3, as DNA: TGTGCCAGCAGGGGGGCCACTATAAGCTATGGCTACACCTTC. Translation gives CASRGATISYGYTF.